What follows are 18 T cell receptor beta chains derived from one specimen sequenced in a study of shared T cell receptors in the human thymus. Clones were sequenced by immunoSEQ multiplex PCR, and TCRdb holds only the in-frame ones, with some missing. This table has 550,000 to 800,000 clones, around 85% appearing once. This same sample was also taken into another study, of human thymus T cells.

Input material: thymocytes. The source of these receptors is a girl in the first two years of life with a congenital heart defect.

The chain is built from TRBV1 and TRBJ2-5; TRBD2, the table's D call, was not compared with the DNA. TRBV1 constitutes a pseudogene. The CDR3 totals 19 residues. The CDR3 reads CTSSPELSGGVLYQETQYF. CDR3 sequence (DNA): TGCACCAGCAGTCCCGAACTTAGCGGGGGGGTATTGTACCAAGAGACCCAGTACTTC.

The J gene is TRBJ2-1, the V gene TRBV7-8, with D unclear. The CDR3 extends over 16 amino acids. Germline CDR1 reads SGHVS; CDR2 reads FQNEAQ. V dropped 1 base and J dropped 2 bases, with 12 bases sitting between them. The CDR3 sequence is CASSLGVGPPYNEQFF. In DNA form, the CDR3 reads TGTGCCAGCAGCTTAGGGGTGGGCCCACCCTACAATGAGCAGTTCTTC.

This chain uses TRBV5-1 with TRBJ1-2, with 7 bases aligning to TRBD1. Germline CDR1 and CDR2: SGHRS and YFSETQ. The CDR3 is 14 residues long. V was pared by 4 bases and J by 5 bases, with 8 bases of the junction left unmatched. The CDR3 spells CASSPWDSNYGYTF. In nucleotides, the CDR3 is TGCGCCAGCAGCCCTTGGGACAGCAATTATGGCTACACCTTC.

The chain has TRBV5-1 and TRBJ2-7, with D tentatively TRBD1 (6 bases). Germline CDR1 and CDR2: SGHRS and YFSETQ. With 3 bases removed from V and 1 base from J, the gap between germline ends came to 11 bases. This CDR3 comprises 14 residues. The CDR3 reads CASSSVGTSYEQYF. The CDR3 DNA reads TGCGCCAGCAGCTCCGTCGGGACATCCTACGAGCAGTACTTC.

The chain carries TRBV28 and TRBJ2-3, with 9 bases aligning to TRBD1. In germline, CDR1 is MDHEN, CDR2 SYDVKM. This CDR3 is 14 amino acids long. J lost 4 bases, V lost 5 bases, and 4 bases had no gene match. This chain's CDR3 is CASSNRGQADTQYF. The CDR3 nucleotides are TGTGCCAGCAGTAACAGGGGGCAGGCAGATACGCAGTATTTT.

The chain combines TRBV30 with TRBJ1-5, with TRBD1 identical over 9 bases. Trimming cost V 0 bases and J 3 bases; bases outside gene matches: 9. Looked up from germline, CDR1 is GTSNPN and CDR2 is SVGIG (reference sequence). CDR3 length equals 17 residues. The CDR3, as DNA: TGTGCCTGGAGTGTACGTGGGGACAGGGAGCCCAATCAGCCCCAGCATTTT. Translating gives CAWSVRGDREPNQPQHF.

The table lists this clone with a few counts. The rearrangement links TRBV4-3 to TRBJ2-1; D gene ambiguous. V was shortened by 0 bases and J by 8 bases, with 20 bases between the two germline ends. In germline, CDR1 is LGHNA, CDR2 YSLEER. This CDR3 is built from 17 residues. The CDR3 DNA reads as TGCGCCAGCAGCCAAGATCTTCTTTTGGAGTTTCATGATGAGCAGTTCTTC. This encodes CASSQDLLLEFHDEQFF.

The chain couples TRBV5-4 to TRBJ1-2; TRBD1 matches 8 bases. Looked up from germline, CDR1 is SGHNT and CDR2 is YYREEE (reference sequence). This CDR3 region has 16 residues. V lost 2 bases to trimming and J lost 8 bases; unmatched junction nucleotides: 14. This CDR3 is CASSFRLPGTGVGYTF. CDR3 sequence (DNA): TGTGCCAGCAGCTTTAGATTGCCCGGGACAGGTGTCGGCTACACCTTC.

This clone occurred once. This rearrangement joins TRBV9 to TRBJ2-1; 8 bases line up with TRBD2. CDR1 and CDR2 (germline): SGDLS, YYNGEE. This CDR3 contains 15 residues. V lost 2 bases and J lost 7; bases outside the gene matches: 8. The CDR3, as DNA: TGTGCCAGCAGCGTCCTCGGGGGGGCTCGGAATGAGCAGTTCTTC. Translation gives CASSVLGGARNEQFF.

The V gene is TRBV2, the J gene TRBJ1-1, with TRBD1 identical over 8 bases. Germline V gene sequence: CDR1 SNHLY, CDR2 FYNNEI. This CDR3 comprises 14 residues. V lost 5 bases and J lost 3; bases outside the gene matches: 5. The CDR3 loop is CASSPGGEDTEAFF. In DNA form, the CDR3 reads TGTGCCAGCAGTCCAGGGGGCGAGGACACTGAAGCTTTCTTT.

This chain connects TRBV25-1 to TRBJ1-5, with a tentative D call TRBD1 (5 bases). CDR1 and CDR2 (germline): MGHDK, SYGVNS. The ends were cut back, 9 bases at V and 5 bases at J, with 17 bases in the middle. This CDR3 has 14 residues. CDR3 amino acids: CARSPGHKYQPQHF. Here the CDR3 DNA reads TGTGCCAGAAGCCCTGGACACAAGTATCAGCCCCAGCATTTT.

The chain joins TRBV16 to TRBJ1-2; D possibly corresponds to TRBD1 (5 bases). Trimming took off 1 base at V and 3 bases at J, with 27 bases between the two ends. This CDR3 has 20 residues. The germline V gene has CDR1 KGHSY and CDR2 FQNENV. In nucleotides, the CDR3 is TGTGCCAGCAGCCAATTATATTTGCTCGTGAGGCAGGGTGGTTACTATGGCTACACCTTC. Encoded protein: CASSQLYLLVRQGGYYGYTF.

The rearrangement links TRBV15 to TRBJ1-2; no clear D gene. Germline CDR1 LNHNV, CDR2 YYDKDF (reference sequence). Trimming cost V 1 base and J 4 bases, with 19 bases left between them. This CDR3 is built from 17 residues. For the CDR3, the DNA is TGTGCCACCAGCAGAGGAACTTCTCGAGTTCGGGGCTATGGCTACACCTTC. Translated, it gives CATSRGTSRVRGYGYTF.

The chain uses TRBV25-1 and TRBJ1-4; D unresolved. Trimming pared 5 bases from V and 5 bases from J, leaving 12 bases between. Germline V gene sequence: CDR1 MGHDK, CDR2 SYGVNS. The CDR3 is made up of 14 amino acids. CDR3 DNA: TGTGCCAGCAGTCGGAGTCGGGTAAATGAAAAACTGTTTTTT. Its translation is CASSRSRVNEKLFF.

This chain connects TRBV28 to TRBJ2-3; D ambiguous. Germline loops: CDR1 MDHEN, CDR2 SYDVKM. This CDR3 is 14 amino acids long. V dropped 1 base and J dropped 1 base, with 6 bases sitting between them. CDR3 in DNA: TGTGCCAGCAGTTTATTACGGGGCACAGATACGCAGTATTTT. Encoded protein: CASSLLRGTDTQYF.

This clone was seen a single time. The gene calls are TRBV4-1 and TRBJ1-1, with unresolved D. Germline CDR1 and CDR2: MGHRA and YSYEKL. The CDR3 is 16 residues long. Between the trimmed V and J ends, which lost 1 base and 0 bases, there was a span of 12 bases. DNA for the CDR3: TGCGCCAGCAGCCAAGGCCGGGTGATCATGAACACTGAAGCTTTCTTT. Translated: CASSQGRVIMNTEAFF.

The V gene is TRBV6-5, the J gene TRBJ1-1, with D possibly being TRBD1 (6 bases). V lost 5 bases and J 3 bases, leaving 16 bases between the germline ends. Germline values: CDR1 MNHEY, CDR2 SVGAGI. There are 15 residues in the CDR3. This CDR3 reads CASSLPGPGDTEAFF. CDR3 nucleotide sequence: TGTGCCAGCAGTCTACCGGGCCCAGGGGACACTGAAGCTTTCTTT.

In its sample, this clone was seen once. This chain connects TRBV19 to TRBJ2-5, with D perhaps TRBD1 (5 bases). The CDR3 length is 16 residues. CDR1 and CDR2 from the germline V gene are LNHDA and SQIVND (reference sequence). The V end was cut by 4 bases, the J end by 3 bases, with 18 bases between. The CDR3 coding sequence is TGTGCCAGTAGTAACCCCCAATGGGTAGGGGAAGAGACCCAGTACTTC. Translation gives CASSNPQWVGEETQYF.